This T cell receptor beta chain is from a study of blood T cell repertoires in COVID-19. At the level of the study: Sources were T cells, B-cell-depleted T cells, or PBMCs; the material itself was cDNA or gDNA.

Authors' processing steps: Estimates of nucleated cell counts were drawn from the amplification of reference gene primers. The table came from immunoSEQ multiplex PCR; TCRdb's copy has only in-frame clones and leaves some out. For V, J and clone size, that table is used; D and trimming come from the DNA. The repertoire has some 180,000 clones, around 87% of them found once; the top ten carry 2.5% to 3%. CDR1 and CDR2 from the germline V gene are SGHNT and YYREEE (reference sequence). The V and J ends lost 2 bases and 5 bases, in that order; junction bases with no gene match: 8. This CDR3 spans 15 amino acids.

The receptor was isolated from a woman older than 75 with COVID-19, enrolled during active disease. Sequenced input: peripheral blood. The chain carries TRBV5-4 and TRBJ2-7, with 9 nucleotides matching TRBD1. CDR3 amino acids: CASSFGGTGSHEQYF. The CDR3 DNA reads as TGTGCCAGCAGCTTTGGAGGGACAGGGTCCCACGAGCAGTACTTC.